This T cell receptor (beta chain) comes out of a study of OX40 agonist ivuxolimab in advanced cancers. Background for the entire study: The costimulatory receptor OX40 (CD134) was targeted by ivuxolimab, a fully human IgG2 agonistic monoclonal antibody. Intravenous ivuxolimab was administered to patients every 2 weeks at six dose levels: 0.01, 0.1, 0.3, 1.5, 3 and 10 mg/kg. Of the roughly 51 patients in dose escalation, about 19 had hepatocellular carcinoma, about 15 had melanoma, 9 had renal cell carcinoma and 9 had head and neck cancer. A male proportion of about 79% and a mean age of approximately 58 years, ranging from roughly 20 to 80, were recorded for the dose-escalation cohort. Prior anti-PD-1, anti-PD-L1 or anti-CTLA-4 therapy was permitted, and roughly two fifths of dose-escalation patients had received checkpoint inhibitors. Three dose-escalation patients achieved partial responses, one with hepatocellular carcinoma and two with cutaneous melanoma. Peripheral TCRbeta sequencing aimed to test whether ivuxolimab altered TCR sequence diversity and caused clonal T-cell expansion. The paper covers the monotherapy dose-escalation part of the phase I ivuxolimab trial, which included N of about 50 patients. Study-wide findings and limitations: Antigen specificity was not determined for the clonally expanded peripheral T cells. Low levels of normalized T-cell clonal expansion were also seen in some patients who did not respond. Partial responders in the 0.1-3.0 mg/kg groups had among the lowest normalized peripheral clonal expansion, especially among CD8+ T cells. Clonal expansion of both CD4+ and CD8+ blood T cells was observed from baseline to week 6 at doses 0.1 to 3.0 mg/kg. On average, CD8+ T cells showed more expanded clones than CD4+ T cells after ivuxolimab.

The V end loses 5 bases and the J end loses 4 bases, and a stretch of 24 bases separates them. The CDR3, cysteine through phenylalanine, is 18 amino acids long. Only the CDR3 DNA stays, 54 bases, in frame from base 1. Taken from the germline V gene, the CDR1 and CDR2 loops are SGHAT and FQNNGV. The trial excluded patients who had a history of autoimmune disease or who were on systemic immunosuppression. Peripheral blood for TCR sequencing was collected from all dose cohorts at baseline, on cycle 4 day 1, and on cycle 7 day 1. The samples were drawn from a first-in-human, open-label, multicenter phase I dose-escalation trial of ivuxolimab. Adults with locally advanced or metastatic head and neck squamous cell, hepatocellular, melanoma or renal cell carcinoma were enrolled in the trial. CD4+ and CD8+ T cells were sorted separately from peripheral blood before TCR sequencing. Genomic DNA was isolated from the sorted cells so that the TCRbeta CDR3 region could be sequenced. The immunoSEQ Assay was used to sequence the TCRbeta CDR3 regions. TCRdb provides this immuneACCESS table in a form limited to in-frame rearrangements. Some clones are lacking; in checked studies, under half of them reflect an unresolved V gene, and why the rest are absent is not known. This sample lists about 84,000 clones; approximately 92% were detected once. In total, the top ten clones hold roughly 0.19% of the sample.

Points on this clone: What antigen it recognizes has not been identified. Per-base qualities were not stored, and no clone one base away is much larger.

This sequence originates from an adult with an advanced solid tumor such as melanoma, head and neck, liver or kidney cancer. This sample comprised CD4+ or CD8+ T cells sorted from blood, obtained in a trial of the OX40 agonist ivuxolimab. Recombination connected TRBV11-2 to TRBJ1-3, with a tentative D gene TRBD1 over 6 matching bases. The sequenced DNA is TGTGCCAGCAGCCCACTTTCCCAGGGGCTAGAATCCGGAAACACCATATATTTT. It encodes CASSPLSQGLESGNTIYF.